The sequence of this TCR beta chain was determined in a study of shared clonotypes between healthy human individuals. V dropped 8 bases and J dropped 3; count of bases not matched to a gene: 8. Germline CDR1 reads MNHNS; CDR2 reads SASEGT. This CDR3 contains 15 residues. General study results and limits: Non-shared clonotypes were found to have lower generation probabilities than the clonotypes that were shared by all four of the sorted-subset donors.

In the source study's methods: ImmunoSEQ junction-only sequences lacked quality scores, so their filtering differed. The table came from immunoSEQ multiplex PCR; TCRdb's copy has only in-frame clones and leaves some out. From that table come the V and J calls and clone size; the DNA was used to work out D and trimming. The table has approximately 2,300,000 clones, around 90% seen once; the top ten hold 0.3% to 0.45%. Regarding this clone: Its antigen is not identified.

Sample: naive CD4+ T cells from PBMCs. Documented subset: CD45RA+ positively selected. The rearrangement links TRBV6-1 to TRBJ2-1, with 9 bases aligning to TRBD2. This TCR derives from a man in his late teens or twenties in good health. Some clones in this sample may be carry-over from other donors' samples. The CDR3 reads CASPARAGGYNEQFF. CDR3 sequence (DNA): TGTGCCAGCCCGGCTAGAGCGGGAGGCTACAATGAGCAGTTCTTC.